The 2 T cell receptor beta chains listed next were all sequenced from one sample in a study of blood T cell repertoires in COVID-19. Profiling relied on immunoSEQ multiplex PCR, and the TCRdb table lists in-frame clones only, not all of them. The sample yields roughly 200,000 clones, 80% to 90% seen once. Sequencing was performed on peripheral blood. These receptors originate from a human donor with active or convalescent COVID-19. The donor label of this sample is uncertain.

The chain couples TRBV14 to TRBJ1-1; 7 nucleotides match TRBD1. Per germline, CDR1 SGHDN and CDR2 FVKESK. J gave up 4 bases and V 1 base, and 3 bases lay outside the gene matches. The CDR3 spans 14 residues. The CDR3 is CASSQVGGLTEAFF. Here the CDR3 DNA reads TGTGCCAGCAGCCAAGTAGGGGGCCTCACTGAAGCTTTCTTT.

J is TRBJ2-7 and V is TRBV29-1, with a tentative D call TRBD1 (5 bases). The CDR3 extends over 13 amino acids. With 4 bases removed from V and 5 bases from J, the gap between germline ends came to 15 bases. The germline V gene encodes CDR1 SQVTM and CDR2 ANQGSEA. The CDR3 loop is CSVGEGVYDEQYF. In DNA form, the CDR3 reads TGCAGCGTTGGGGAAGGGGTCTACGACGAGCAGTACTTC.